A selection of T cell receptor beta chains follows, all from one sample in a study of persistence of HIV-infected CD4 T cells. The method was immunoSEQ multiplex PCR; TCRdb's version includes in-frame clones alone and lacks a portion of them. This sample carries tens of thousands of clones, 88% of them seen once, and the ten largest clones take approximately 0.45%. No antigen has been assigned to these receptors. Here the sequenced sample was CD4+ T cells sorted from PBMCs after roughly 19-hour stimulation, taken from a patient who received antiretroviral therapy. The receptors originated from an adult woman with HIV who was CMV-seropositive. Each CDR3 is given with its conserved first and last residue. Fields, in order: J gene, clone size, V gene, D gene, CDR3 protein, CDR3 DNA. A D gene is named only where the DNA matches it firmly. Expanded clones are given a class, and other clones once, few, many or no size at all.

J gene: TRBJ1-3; clone size: NA; V gene: TRBV9; D gene: NA; CDR3 protein: CASSVGTAVGSAGNTIYF; CDR3 DNA: TGTGCCAGCAGCGTTGGGACCGCGGTAGGGTCAGCTGGAAACACCATATATTTT
J gene: TRBJ1-2; clone size: NA; V gene: TRBV30; D gene: NA; CDR3 protein: CAWTPGSYGYTF; CDR3 DNA: TGTGCCTGGACGCCGGGGTCCTATGGCTACACCTTC
J gene: TRBJ1-4; clone size: NA; V gene: TRBV6-5; D gene: TRBD1; CDR3 protein: CASSSGDRRRNEKLFF; CDR3 DNA: TGTGCCAGCAGTTCTGGGGACAGGCGACGTAATGAAAAACTGTTTTTT
J gene: TRBJ1-5; clone size: few; V gene: TRBV10-3; D gene: NA; CDR3 protein: CAISDAAGSGQPQHF; CDR3 DNA: TGTGCCATCAGTGATGCCGCAGGGTCAGGACAGCCCCAGCATTTT
J gene: TRBJ1-6; clone size: NA; V gene: TRBV30; D gene: NA; CDR3 protein: CAWSVRNSPLHF; CDR3 DNA: TGTGCCTGGAGTGTACGGAATTCACCCCTCCACTTT
J gene: TRBJ1-4; clone size: NA; V gene: TRBV27; D gene: NA; CDR3 protein: CASSLLAAAREKLFF; CDR3 DNA: TGTGCCAGCAGTCTCCTGGCGGCGGCTCGGGAAAAACTGTTTTTT
J gene: TRBJ1-5; clone size: NA; V gene: TRBV20-1; D gene: NA; CDR3 protein: CSASPPRGQNQPQHF; CDR3 DNA: TGCAGTGCTAGTCCCCCTCGCGGACAGAATCAGCCCCAGCATTTT
J gene: TRBJ1-4; clone size: NA; V gene: TRBV3-1/TRBV3-2; D gene: NA; CDR3 protein: CASSPLGGEKLFF; CDR3 DNA: TGTGCCAGCAGCCCCTTGGGAGGTGAAAAACTGTTTTTT
J gene: TRBJ2-7; clone size: NA; V gene: TRBV6-5; D gene: TRBD2; CDR3 protein: CASMTSGSHEQYF; CDR3 DNA: TGTGCCAGCATGACTAGCGGTTCCCACGAGCAGTACTTC
J gene: TRBJ1-1; clone size: NA; V gene: TRBV3-1/TRBV3-2; D gene: NA; CDR3 protein: CASSRGGLQGDAFF; CDR3 DNA: TGTGCCAGCAGCCGGGGGGGCTTACAGGGTGACGCTTTCTTT
J gene: TRBJ2-1; clone size: NA; V gene: TRBV2; D gene: TRBD2; CDR3 protein: CASMTSATNEQFF; CDR3 DNA: TGTGCCAGCATGACTAGCGCAACCAATGAGCAGTTCTTC
J gene: TRBJ1-6; clone size: NA; V gene: TRBV2; D gene: TRBD1; CDR3 protein: CASSQQGASSPLHF; CDR3 DNA: TGTGCCAGCAGTCAACAGGGGGCGAGTTCACCCCTCCACTTT
J gene: TRBJ1-1; clone size: once; V gene: TRBV7-9; D gene: TRBD1; CDR3 protein: CASSPGTGSLEAFF; CDR3 DNA: TGTGCCAGCAGCCCGGGGACAGGCAGCCTTGAAGCTTTCTTT
J gene: TRBJ2-3; clone size: NA; V gene: TRBV24-1; D gene: NA; CDR3 protein: CATSDLGGKDTQYF; CDR3 DNA: TGTGCCACCAGTGATTTGGGAGGGAAAGATACGCAGTATTTT
J gene: TRBJ1-2; clone size: NA; V gene: TRBV10-3; D gene: NA; CDR3 protein: CAISTGKGGYGYTF; CDR3 DNA: TGTGCCATCAGTACAGGGAAGGGAGGCTATGGCTACACCTTC
J gene: TRBJ1-1; clone size: once; V gene: TRBV20-1; D gene: TRBD1; CDR3 protein: CSASRQGNTEAFF; CDR3 DNA: TGCAGTGCTAGTAGACAGGGGAACACTGAAGCTTTCTTT
J gene: TRBJ2-4; clone size: NA; V gene: TRBV27; D gene: NA; CDR3 protein: CASRAEAGMLNIQYF; CDR3 DNA: TGTGCCAGCAGGGCCGAGGCGGGGATGTTAAACATTCAGTACTTC
J gene: TRBJ2-3; clone size: NA; V gene: TRBV30; D gene: TRBD2; CDR3 protein: CAWSGGLAVTDTQYF; CDR3 DNA: TGTGCCTGGAGTGGGGGACTAGCGGTCACAGATACGCAGTATTTT
J gene: TRBJ1-2; clone size: NA; V gene: TRBV2; D gene: NA; CDR3 protein: CASTLGGEYGYTF; CDR3 DNA: TGTGCCAGCACATTAGGAGGGGAATATGGCTACACCTTC
J gene: TRBJ1-3; clone size: NA; V gene: TRBV5-4; D gene: TRBD1; CDR3 protein: CASSSGGTGGNTIYF; CDR3 DNA: TGTGCCAGCAGCTCGGGCGGGACAGGCGGAAACACCATATATTTT
J gene: TRBJ1-6; clone size: NA; V gene: TRBV27; D gene: NA; CDR3 protein: CASSFDQPASPLHF; CDR3 DNA: TGTGCCAGCAGTTTTGACCAGCCAGCCTCACCCCTCCACTTT
J gene: TRBJ1-4; clone size: NA; V gene: TRBV6-5; D gene: NA; CDR3 protein: CASSYTAGNEKLFF; CDR3 DNA: TGTGCCAGCAGTTATACGGCGGGGAATGAAAAACTGTTTTTT
J gene: TRBJ2-3; clone size: NA; V gene: TRBV10-3; D gene: TRBD2; CDR3 protein: CAVTSGGSRDTQYF; CDR3 DNA: TGTGCCGTTACTAGCGGGGGGTCCAGGGATACGCAGTATTTT
J gene: TRBJ1-1; clone size: NA; V gene: TRBV5-8; D gene: NA; CDR3 protein: CASSYNADTEAFF; CDR3 DNA: TGTGCCAGCAGCTATAATGCGGACACTGAAGCTTTCTTT
J gene: TRBJ1-2; clone size: NA; V gene: TRBV24-1; D gene: NA; CDR3 protein: CATSDFRGYTF; CDR3 DNA: TGTGCCACCAGTGATTTCCGAGGCTACACCTTC
J gene: TRBJ2-1; clone size: NA; V gene: TRBV14; D gene: NA; CDR3 protein: CASSPTQVMGEQFF; CDR3 DNA: TGTGCCAGCAGCCCGACACAGGTCATGGGTGAGCAGTTCTTC
J gene: TRBJ1-1; clone size: few; V gene: TRBV5-1; D gene: NA; CDR3 protein: CASSSTRDTEAFF; CDR3 DNA: TGCGCCAGCAGCTCGACAAGGGACACTGAAGCTTTCTTT
J gene: TRBJ2-2; clone size: NA; V gene: TRBV11-1; D gene: NA; CDR3 protein: CASSGRANTGELFF; CDR3 DNA: TGTGCCAGCTCGGGCAGAGCGAACACCGGGGAGCTGTTTTTT
J gene: TRBJ1-1; clone size: NA; V gene: TRBV4-2; D gene: NA; CDR3 protein: CASSQASNTEAFF; CDR3 DNA: TGTGCCAGCAGCCAAGCCTCGAACACTGAAGCTTTCTTT
J gene: TRBJ1-2; clone size: NA; V gene: TRBV5-4; D gene: NA; CDR3 protein: CASSLERSYGYTF; CDR3 DNA: TGTGCCAGCAGCTTGGAAAGGAGCTATGGCTACACCTTC